The rows below give T cell receptor beta chains drawn from one sample of a study of cytomegalovirus exposure and HLA in healthy donors. Sequencing was performed with immunoSEQ multiplex PCR; in TCRdb, only in-frame clones are kept and a portion is missing. The sample comprises about 160,000 clones, 86% of which are singletons, and approximately 2.1% rests with the top ten. Sequencing was carried out using PBMCs. The receptor set was obtained from a young woman in good health and CMV-seronegative. Each CDR3 is given with its conserved first and last residue. D genes are given only for firm matches. Expanded clones are given a class, and other clones once, few, many or no size at all.

TRBJ1-2 | TRBV27 | NA | 14 | NA | TGTGCCAGCAGCCCAAGCAACTTGAACTATGGCTACACCTTC | CASSPSNLNYGYTF
TRBJ2-7 | TRBV19 | once | 14 | TRBD1 | TGTGCCAGTAGTCCACGGGACAGCTTTTGGGAGCAGTACTTC | CASSPRDSFWEQYF
TRBJ2-7 | TRBV27 | NA | 15 | NA | TGTGCCAGCAGTTCCACCGGAGGGGTGGACTACGAGCAGTACTTC | CASSSTGGVDYEQYF
TRBJ2-5 | TRBV11-2 | NA | 18 | TRBD2 | TGTGCCAGCAGCTTTAAGCGGGATCCTATCTGGGTTGCAGAGACCCAGTACTTC | CASSFKRDPIWVAETQYF
TRBJ2-4 | TRBV18 | NA | 14 | NA | TGTGCCAGCTCACCCGAGGTGGGAGAAAACATTCAGTACTTC | CASSPEVGENIQYF
TRBJ2-1 | TRBV9 | NA | 15 | TRBD2 | TGTGCCAGCAGCGGCAGCGGGAGGGCCCTCAATGAGCAGTTCTTC | CASSGSGRALNEQFF
TRBJ2-2 | TRBV7-3 | NA | 14 | NA | TGTGCCAGCAGCTTGACTTTGAACACCGGGGAGCTGTTTTTT | CASSLTLNTGELFF
TRBJ1-1 | TRBV14 | NA | 16 | NA | TGTGCCAGCAGCCCTCGGACAGTCCTTATGAACACTGAAGCTTTCTTT | CASSPRTVLMNTEAFF
TRBJ2-3 | TRBV7-2 | NA | 14 | TRBD2 | TGTGCCAGCAACGAGCGGGGTTTCACAGATACGCAGTATTTT | CASNERGFTDTQYF
TRBJ1-2 | TRBV7-2 | NA | 15 | TRBD1 | TGTGCCAGCAGCTTAGCGGGGACAGGGGTCGGTGGCTACACCTTC | CASSLAGTGVGGYTF
TRBJ2-3 | TRBV9 | NA | 16 | TRBD2 | TGTGCCAGCAGCGTGCTAGCGGCGGCCTACACAGATACGCAGTATTTT | CASSVLAAAYTDTQYF
TRBJ1-2 | TRBV9 | once | 16 | TRBD1 | TGTGCCAGCAGCGCCCCAGGGGGGACAGGACGGAATGGCTACACCTTC | CASSAPGGTGRNGYTF
TRBJ2-1 | TRBV7-2 | few | 16 | TRBD2 | TGTGCCAGCAGCCGCAATAGCGGGAGCTCCTACAATGAGCAGTTCTTC | CASSRNSGSSYNEQFF
TRBJ1-1 | TRBV29-1 | NA | 14 | TRBD1 | TGCAGCGTTATCGGGGACAGGGCGAACACTGAAGCTTTCTTT | CSVIGDRANTEAFF
TRBJ2-3 | TRBV27 | once | 13 | TRBD1 | TGTGCCAGCAGTTTCCAGGGGGCGGATACGCAGTATTTT | CASSFQGADTQYF